The 16 T cell receptor beta chains listed next were all sequenced from one sample in a study of identical twins. MiXCR, run by TCRdb on the 5' RACE reads, gives a single entry per CDR3 protein. The repertoire holds 1.5 million or so distinct CDR3 sequences, with under 35% as singletons. Sequenced sample: cord blood. The receptors stem from a newborn girl in good health.

The chain joins TRBV3-1 to TRBJ2-5, with a weak D call TRBD2 (5 bases). The CDR3 runs 15 residues. CDR1 and CDR2 (germline): LGHDT, YNNKEL (reference sequence). Trimming removed 0 bases at V and 9 bases at J, with 17 bases between. CDR3 region: CASSQEVVLKRAQYF. The CDR3 DNA reads as TGTGCCAGCAGCCAAGAAGTGGTCCTAAAGAGGGCCCAGTACTTC.

This clonotype has only a few counts. The J gene is TRBJ2-7, the V gene TRBV5-1, with TRBD1 as a possible D gene (6 bases). Trimming took off 4 bases at V and 0 bases at J, with 17 bases between the two ends. The CDR3 contains 16 residues. Germline V lookup: CDR1 SGHRS, CDR2 YFSETQ. The CDR3 nucleotides are TGCGCCAGCAGCCCTCACCTAACAGGGAACTCCTACGAGCAGTACTTC. This gives the protein CASSPHLTGNSYEQYF. The variable domain in full, completed from reference TRBV5-1 and TRBJ2-7, reads KAGVTQTPRYLIKTRGQQVTLSCSPISGHRSVSWYQQTPGQGLQFLFEYFSETQRNKGNFPGRFSGRQFSNSRSEMNVSTLELGDSALYLCASSPHLTGNSYEQYFGPGTRLTVT.

V and J are TRBV20-1 and TRBJ1-3; the match to TRBD1 covers 7 bases. Germline CDR1 is DFQATT and CDR2 is SNEGSKA (reference sequence). V dropped 0 bases and J dropped 4; count of bases not matched to a gene: 9. The CDR3 contains 16 residues. CDR3 in DNA: TGCAGTGCTAGAGATCCCACAGGGGTTATCGGAAACACCATATATTTT. Translation: CSARDPTGVIGNTIYF.

The J gene is TRBJ2-7, the V gene TRBV20-1; D not resolved. Looked up from germline, CDR1 is DFQATT and CDR2 is SNEGSKA (reference sequence). V lost 3 bases, J lost 3 bases, and 6 bases lay in between. The CDR3 is 11 residues long. The DNA of the CDR3 is TGCAGTGCTAGCATCGTCTACGAGCAGTACTTC. Translation: CSASIVYEQYF.

This clonotype was seen more than once but under ten times. The chain links TRBV5-1 to TRBJ2-1, with 7 bases lining up with TRBD2. The CDR3 is made up of 15 amino acids. From germline, CDR1 is SGHRS and CDR2 YFSETQ. With V trimmed by 4 bases and J by 4 bases, 8 bases remained unmatched. The CDR3 region is CASSGGLGVYNEQFF. Written as DNA, the CDR3 is TGCGCCAGCAGCGGAGGACTAGGGGTGTACAATGAGCAGTTCTTC.

The V and J genes are TRBV20-1 and TRBJ2-7; maybe TRBD1 (5 bases). The CDR3 has 14 amino acids. Germline V CDR1 and CDR2: DFQATT, SNEGSKA (reference sequence). The V end lost 4 bases, the J end lost 0 bases, and 13 bases lay between the germline ends. CDR3 DNA sequence: TGCAGTGCTACCCAGGGATTCCCCTCCTACGAGCAGTACTTC. Its translation is CSATQGFPSYEQYF.

This clonotype has a handful of counts. The V and J genes are TRBV7-9 and TRBJ1-1; tentatively, D is TRBD1 (6 bases). This CDR3 is built from 15 residues. Germline CDR1 is SEHNR and CDR2 is FQNEAQ (reference sequence). V lost 2 bases and J 0 bases, leaving 10 bases between the germline ends. In nucleotides, the CDR3 is TGTGCCAGCAGCTTAACTCGGGGGCTGAACACTGAAGCTTTCTTT. Its translation: CASSLTRGLNTEAFF.

This chain connects TRBV28 to TRBJ2-3; 7 bases align to TRBD1. The CDR3 runs 15 residues. Trimming took 6 bases from V and 5 from J; bases not matched to a gene: 11. Per the germline V gene, CDR1 is MDHEN and CDR2 is SYDVKM. CDR3 coding DNA: TGTGCCAGCAGGGATCAGACAGGGACGGGAGATACGCAGTATTTT. This translates into CASRDQTGTGDTQYF.

The V and J genes are TRBV10-3 and TRBJ2-5; TRBD2 matches at 10 bases. Trimming took 9 bases from V and 11 from J; bases not matched to a gene: 21. CDR3 length equals 16 residues. Per the germline V gene, CDR1 is ENHRY and CDR2 is SYGVKD. The CDR3 here is CAITWASGGPYNEQYF. The CDR3 bases are TGTGCCATAACCTGGGCTAGCGGGGGTCCCTACAATGAGCAGTACTTC.

This clonotype was counted only a few times. This chain joins TRBV5-1 and TRBJ2-4, with 8 bases aligning to TRBD2. Germline V gene lookup returns CDR1 SGHRS and CDR2 YFSETQ. With V trimmed by 4 bases and J by 8 bases, 8 bases remained unmatched. The CDR3 is 14 amino acids. The DNA for the CDR3 is TGCGCCAGCAGCGAGGGGACTAGTGGCGACATTCAGTACTTC. Translating it yields CASSEGTSGDIQYF.

This clonotype was detected only a few times. The V call is TRBV29-1, the J call TRBJ2-4, with a possible D match to TRBD1 (6 bases). Germline CDR1 SQVTM, CDR2 ANQGSEA. Trimming stripped 6 bases from V and 0 bases from J, with 12 bases between. The CDR3 totals 14 residues. CDR3 in DNA: TGCAGCGTCCAGGGACATTTAGCCAAAAACATTCAGTACTTC. It encodes CSVQGHLAKNIQYF.

The chain recombines TRBV6-5 with TRBJ2-1; D unclear. V was pared by 6 bases and J by 6 bases, with 9 bases between. Looked up from germline, CDR1 is MNHEY and CDR2 is SVGAGI. CDR3 size: 12 residues. The CDR3 DNA reads as TGTGCCAGCAGCCAAATGGGCAATGAGCAGTTCTTC. Its translation is CASSQMGNEQFF.

The V and J genes are TRBV7-9 and TRBJ2-2; D is ambiguous. This CDR3 is 13 amino acids long. The germline V and J ends were trimmed by 2 bases and 6 bases, with 7 bases remaining between them. Germline CDR1 is SEHNR and CDR2 is FQNEAQ (reference sequence). The CDR3 region is CASSLTPPGELFF. The CDR3 bases are TGTGCCAGCAGCTTAACGCCGCCCGGGGAGCTGTTTTTT.

The chain couples TRBV10-3 to TRBJ2-7; possibly TRBD1 for D (6 bases). Germline V gene data show CDR1 as ENHRY and CDR2 as SYGVKD. Trimming stripped 4 bases from V and 7 bases from J, with 17 bases between. The CDR3 extends over 14 amino acids. In DNA form, the CDR3 reads TGTGCCATCAGTGGACGTCAGGGGTCCAATGAGCAGTACTTC. It specifies CAISGRQGSNEQYF.

This chain connects TRBV27 to TRBJ1-1; no definite D call. Germline CDR1 MNHEY, CDR2 SMNVEV (reference sequence). V lost 5 bases to trimming and J lost 0 bases, with 10 bases between them. The CDR3 consists of 14 residues. The CDR3 loop is CASSPRQLNTEAFF. CDR3 nucleotide sequence: TGTGCCAGCAGTCCCCGTCAACTGAACACTGAAGCTTTCTTT.

This clonotype appeared a few times. J is TRBJ1-2 and V is TRBV12-3 or TRBV12-4, with D perhaps TRBD1 (5 bases). CDR3 length: 15 residues. Trimming removed 5 bases at V and 0 bases at J, with 13 bases between. CDR3: CASSPGGLANYGYTF. The CDR3 nucleotides are TGTGCCAGCAGTCCCGGGGGGTTAGCTAACTATGGCTACACCTTC.